The clone carrying this TCR beta chain was counted between two and nine times. Its antigen is still unknown. cDNA synthesis used the whole RNA isolate, giving expressed TCRB sequences. Generated by immunoSEQ multiplex PCR, the TCRdb table keeps only in-frame clones and is missing some. Found here are roughly 280,000 clones, approximately 25% of them singletons; the top ten hold roughly 0.011%. This entry comes from a study of beta chain features in type 1 diabetes. Findings and limits, study-wide: Patients with Type 1 diabetes showed moderately but significantly shorter TCRB CDR3s in all four CD4+ subsets.

This CDR3 is 14 amino acids long. Trimming left V 4 bases short and J 7 bases short, with 17 bases between. Germline V CDR1 and CDR2: SGHNT, YYREEE (reference sequence). The material sequenced was naive CD4+ T cells from blood. The chain employs TRBV5-4 and TRBJ1-2; possible D gene TRBD1, 5 bases. The sequence was collected from a woman aged 25 to 45 with type 1 diabetes. CDR3 bases: TGTGCCAGCAGCCCGGCTGAGAGGGGAGGTGGCTACACCTTC. Residues: CASSPAERGGGYTF. The full variable domain, in which reference TRBV5-4 and TRBJ1-2 provide the parts outside the CDR3, is ETGVTQSPTHLIKTRGQQVTLRCSSQSGHNTVSWYQQALGQGPQFIFQYYREEENGRGNFPPRFSGLQFPNYSSELNVNALELDDSALYLCASSPAERGGGYTFGSGTRLTVV.